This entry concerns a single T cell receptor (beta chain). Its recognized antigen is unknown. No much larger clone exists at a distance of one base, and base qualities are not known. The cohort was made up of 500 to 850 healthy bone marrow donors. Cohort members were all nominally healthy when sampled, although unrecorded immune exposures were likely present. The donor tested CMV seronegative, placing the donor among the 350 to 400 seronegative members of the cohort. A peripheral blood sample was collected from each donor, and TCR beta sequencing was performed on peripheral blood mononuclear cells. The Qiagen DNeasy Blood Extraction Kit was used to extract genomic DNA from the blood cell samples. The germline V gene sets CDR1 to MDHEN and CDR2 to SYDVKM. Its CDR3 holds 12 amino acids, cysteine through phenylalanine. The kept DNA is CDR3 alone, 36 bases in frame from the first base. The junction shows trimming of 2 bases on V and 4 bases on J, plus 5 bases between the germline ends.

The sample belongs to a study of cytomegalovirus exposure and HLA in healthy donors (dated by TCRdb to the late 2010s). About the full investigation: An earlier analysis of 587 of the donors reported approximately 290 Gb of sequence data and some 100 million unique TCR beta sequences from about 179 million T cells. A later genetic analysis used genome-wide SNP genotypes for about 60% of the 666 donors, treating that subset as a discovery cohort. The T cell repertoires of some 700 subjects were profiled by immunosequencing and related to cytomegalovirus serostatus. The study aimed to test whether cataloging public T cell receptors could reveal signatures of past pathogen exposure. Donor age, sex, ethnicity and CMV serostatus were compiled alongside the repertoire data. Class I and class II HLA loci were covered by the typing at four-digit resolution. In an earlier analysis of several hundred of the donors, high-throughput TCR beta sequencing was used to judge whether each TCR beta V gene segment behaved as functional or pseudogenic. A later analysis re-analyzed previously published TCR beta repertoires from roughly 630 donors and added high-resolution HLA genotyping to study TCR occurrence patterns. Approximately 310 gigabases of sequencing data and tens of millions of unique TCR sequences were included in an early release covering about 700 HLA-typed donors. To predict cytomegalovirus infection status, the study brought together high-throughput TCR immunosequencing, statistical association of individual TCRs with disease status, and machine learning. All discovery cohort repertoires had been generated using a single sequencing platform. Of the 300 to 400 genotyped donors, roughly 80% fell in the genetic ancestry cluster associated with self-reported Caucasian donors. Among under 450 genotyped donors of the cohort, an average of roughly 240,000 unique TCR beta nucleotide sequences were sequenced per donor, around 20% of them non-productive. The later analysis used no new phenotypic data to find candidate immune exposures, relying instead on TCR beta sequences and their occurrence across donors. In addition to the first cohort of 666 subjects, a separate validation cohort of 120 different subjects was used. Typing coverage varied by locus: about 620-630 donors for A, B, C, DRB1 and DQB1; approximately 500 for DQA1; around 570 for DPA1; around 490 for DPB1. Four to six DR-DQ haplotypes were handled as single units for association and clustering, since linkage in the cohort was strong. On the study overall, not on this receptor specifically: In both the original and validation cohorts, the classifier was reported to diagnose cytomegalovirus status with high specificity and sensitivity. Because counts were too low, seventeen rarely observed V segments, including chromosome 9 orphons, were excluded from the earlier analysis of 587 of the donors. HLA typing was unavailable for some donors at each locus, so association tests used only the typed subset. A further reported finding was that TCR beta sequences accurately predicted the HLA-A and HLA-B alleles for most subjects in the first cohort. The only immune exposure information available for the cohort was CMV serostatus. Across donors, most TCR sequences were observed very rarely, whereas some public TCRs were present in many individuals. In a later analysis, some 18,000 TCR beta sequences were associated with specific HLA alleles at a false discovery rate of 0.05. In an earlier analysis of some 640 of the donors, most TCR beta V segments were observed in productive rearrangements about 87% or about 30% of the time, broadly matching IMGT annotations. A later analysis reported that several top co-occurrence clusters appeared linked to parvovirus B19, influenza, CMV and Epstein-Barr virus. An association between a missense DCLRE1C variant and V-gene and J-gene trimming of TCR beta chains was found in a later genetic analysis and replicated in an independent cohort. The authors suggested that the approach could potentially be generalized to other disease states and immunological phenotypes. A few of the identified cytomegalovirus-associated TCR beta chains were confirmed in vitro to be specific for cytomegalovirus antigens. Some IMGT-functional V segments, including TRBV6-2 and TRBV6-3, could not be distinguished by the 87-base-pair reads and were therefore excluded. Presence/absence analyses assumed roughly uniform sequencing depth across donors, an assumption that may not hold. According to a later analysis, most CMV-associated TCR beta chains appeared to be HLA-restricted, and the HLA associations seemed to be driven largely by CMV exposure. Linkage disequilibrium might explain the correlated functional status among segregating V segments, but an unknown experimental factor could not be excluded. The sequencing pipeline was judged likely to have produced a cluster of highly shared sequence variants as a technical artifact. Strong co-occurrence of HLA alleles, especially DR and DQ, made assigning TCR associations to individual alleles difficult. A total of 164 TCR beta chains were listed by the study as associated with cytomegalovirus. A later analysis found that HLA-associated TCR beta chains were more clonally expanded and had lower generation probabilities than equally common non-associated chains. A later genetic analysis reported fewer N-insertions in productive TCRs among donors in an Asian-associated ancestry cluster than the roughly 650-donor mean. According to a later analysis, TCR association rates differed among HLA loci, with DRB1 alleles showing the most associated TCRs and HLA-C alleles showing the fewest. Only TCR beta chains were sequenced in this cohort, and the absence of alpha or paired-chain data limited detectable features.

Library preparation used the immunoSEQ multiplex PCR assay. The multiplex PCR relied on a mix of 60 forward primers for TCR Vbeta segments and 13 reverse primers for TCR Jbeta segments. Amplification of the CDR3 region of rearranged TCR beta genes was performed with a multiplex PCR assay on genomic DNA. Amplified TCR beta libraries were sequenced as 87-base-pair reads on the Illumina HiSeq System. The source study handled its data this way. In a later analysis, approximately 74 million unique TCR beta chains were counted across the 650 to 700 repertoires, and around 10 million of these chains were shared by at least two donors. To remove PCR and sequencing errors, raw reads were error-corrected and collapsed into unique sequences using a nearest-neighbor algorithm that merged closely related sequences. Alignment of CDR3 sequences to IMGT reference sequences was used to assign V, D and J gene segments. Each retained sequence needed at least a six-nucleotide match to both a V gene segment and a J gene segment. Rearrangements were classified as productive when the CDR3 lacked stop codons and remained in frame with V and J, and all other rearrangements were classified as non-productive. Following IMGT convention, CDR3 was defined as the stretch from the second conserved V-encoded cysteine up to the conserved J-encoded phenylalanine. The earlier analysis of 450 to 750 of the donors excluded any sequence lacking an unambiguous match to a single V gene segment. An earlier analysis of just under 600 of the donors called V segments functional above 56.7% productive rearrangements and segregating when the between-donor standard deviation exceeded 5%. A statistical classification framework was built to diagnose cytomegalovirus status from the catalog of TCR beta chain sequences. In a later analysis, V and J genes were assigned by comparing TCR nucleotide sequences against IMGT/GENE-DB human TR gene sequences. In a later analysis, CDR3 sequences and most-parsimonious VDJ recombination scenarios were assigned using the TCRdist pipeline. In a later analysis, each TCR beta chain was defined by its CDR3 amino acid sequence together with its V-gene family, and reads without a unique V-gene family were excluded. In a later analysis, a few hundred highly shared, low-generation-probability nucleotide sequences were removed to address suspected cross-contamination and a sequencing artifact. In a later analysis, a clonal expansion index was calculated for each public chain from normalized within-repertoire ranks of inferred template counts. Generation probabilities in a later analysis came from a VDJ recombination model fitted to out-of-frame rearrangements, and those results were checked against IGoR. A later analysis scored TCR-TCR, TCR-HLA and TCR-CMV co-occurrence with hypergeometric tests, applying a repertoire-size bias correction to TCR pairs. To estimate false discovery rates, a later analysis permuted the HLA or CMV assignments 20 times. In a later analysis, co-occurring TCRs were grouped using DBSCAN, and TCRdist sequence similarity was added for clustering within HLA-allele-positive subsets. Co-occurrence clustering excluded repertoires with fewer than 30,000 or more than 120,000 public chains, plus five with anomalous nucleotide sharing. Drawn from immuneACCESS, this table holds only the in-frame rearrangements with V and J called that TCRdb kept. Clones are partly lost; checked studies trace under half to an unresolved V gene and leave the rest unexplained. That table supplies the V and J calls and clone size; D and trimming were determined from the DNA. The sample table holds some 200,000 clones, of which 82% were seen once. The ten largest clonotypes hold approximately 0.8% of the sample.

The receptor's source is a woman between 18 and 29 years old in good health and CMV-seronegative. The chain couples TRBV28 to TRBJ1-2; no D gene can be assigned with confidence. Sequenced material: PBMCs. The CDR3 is CASSLGSYGYTF. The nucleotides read TGTGCCAGCAGTTTAGGCTCCTATGGCTACACCTTC.